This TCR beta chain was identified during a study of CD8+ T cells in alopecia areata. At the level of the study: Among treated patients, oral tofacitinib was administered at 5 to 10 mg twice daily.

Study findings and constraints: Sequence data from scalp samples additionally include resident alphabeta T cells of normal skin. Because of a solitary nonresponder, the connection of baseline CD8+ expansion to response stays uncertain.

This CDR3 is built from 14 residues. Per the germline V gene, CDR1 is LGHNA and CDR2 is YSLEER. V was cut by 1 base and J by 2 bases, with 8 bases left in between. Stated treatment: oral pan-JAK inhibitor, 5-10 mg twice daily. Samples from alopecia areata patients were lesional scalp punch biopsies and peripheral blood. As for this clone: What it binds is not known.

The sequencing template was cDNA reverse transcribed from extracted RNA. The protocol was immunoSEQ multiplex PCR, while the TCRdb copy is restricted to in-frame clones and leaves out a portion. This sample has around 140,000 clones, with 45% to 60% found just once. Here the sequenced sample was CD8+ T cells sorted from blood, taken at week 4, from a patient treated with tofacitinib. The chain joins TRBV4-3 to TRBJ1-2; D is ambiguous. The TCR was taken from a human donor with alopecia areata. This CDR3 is CASSQGAINYGYTF. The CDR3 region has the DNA TGCGCCAGCAGCCAAGGGGCCATAAACTATGGCTACACCTTC.